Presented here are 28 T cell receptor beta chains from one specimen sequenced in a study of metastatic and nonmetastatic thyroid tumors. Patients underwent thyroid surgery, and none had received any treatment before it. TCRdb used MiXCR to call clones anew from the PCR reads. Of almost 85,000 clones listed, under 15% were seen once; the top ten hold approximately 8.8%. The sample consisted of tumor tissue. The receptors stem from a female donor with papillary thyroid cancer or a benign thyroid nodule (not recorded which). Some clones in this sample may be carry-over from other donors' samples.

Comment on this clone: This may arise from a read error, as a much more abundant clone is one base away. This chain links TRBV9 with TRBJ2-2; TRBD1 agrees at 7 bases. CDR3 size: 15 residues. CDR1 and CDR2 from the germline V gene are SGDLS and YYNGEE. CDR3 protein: CTSSPQGANTGELFF. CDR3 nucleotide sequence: TGTACCAGCAGCCCGCAGGGGGCGAACACCGGGGAGCTGTTTTTT.

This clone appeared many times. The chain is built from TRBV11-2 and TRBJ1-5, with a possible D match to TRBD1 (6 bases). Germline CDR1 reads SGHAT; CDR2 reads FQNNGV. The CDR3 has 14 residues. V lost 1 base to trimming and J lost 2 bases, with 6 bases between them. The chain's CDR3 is CASSLGQGNQPQHF. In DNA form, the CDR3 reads TGTGCCAGCAGCTTAGGACAGGGCAATCAGCCCCAGCATTTT. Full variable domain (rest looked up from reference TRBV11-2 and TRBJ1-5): EAGVAQSPRYKIIEKRQSVAFWCNPISGHATLYWYQQILGQGPKLLIQFQNNGVVDDSQLPKDRFSAERLKGVDSTLKIQPAKLEDSAVYLCASSLGQGNQPQHFGDGTRLSIL.

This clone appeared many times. The CDR3 sequence: CASSRAGSSYNSPLHF. The CDR3 DNA sequence: TGTGCCAGCAGTAGAGCCGGGAGCTCCTATAATTCACCCCTCCACTTT. V and J are TRBV2 and TRBJ1-6; no firm D call. Germline V gives CDR1 SNHLY, CDR2 FYNNEI. There are 16 residues in the CDR3. V was shortened by 5 bases and J by 0 bases, with 11 bases between the two germline ends.

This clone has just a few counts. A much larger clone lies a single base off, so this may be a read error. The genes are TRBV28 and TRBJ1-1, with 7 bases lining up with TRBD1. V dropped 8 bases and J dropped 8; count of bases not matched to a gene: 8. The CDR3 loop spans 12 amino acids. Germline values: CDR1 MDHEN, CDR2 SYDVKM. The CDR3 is CASAVLQGEAFF. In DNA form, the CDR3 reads TGTGCCAGCGCCGTACTACAGGGGGAAGCTTTCTTT.

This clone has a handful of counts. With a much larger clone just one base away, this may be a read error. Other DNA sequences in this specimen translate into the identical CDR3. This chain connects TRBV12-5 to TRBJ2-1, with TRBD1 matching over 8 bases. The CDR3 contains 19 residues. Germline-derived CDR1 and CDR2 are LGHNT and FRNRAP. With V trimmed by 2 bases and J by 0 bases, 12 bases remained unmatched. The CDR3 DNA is TGTGCTAGTGGTTTGCCTCCTGGGACAGGTGGGACCTCCTACAATGAGCAGTTCTTC. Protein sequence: CASGLPPGTGGTSYNEQFF.

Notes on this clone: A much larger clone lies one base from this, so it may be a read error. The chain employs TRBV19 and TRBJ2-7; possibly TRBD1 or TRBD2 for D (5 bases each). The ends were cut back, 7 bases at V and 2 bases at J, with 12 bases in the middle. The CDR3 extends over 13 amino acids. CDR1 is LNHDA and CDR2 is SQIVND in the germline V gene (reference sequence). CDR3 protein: CASIGTVTYEQYF. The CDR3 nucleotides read TGTGCCAGTATCGGGACGGTAACCTACGAGCAGTACTTC.

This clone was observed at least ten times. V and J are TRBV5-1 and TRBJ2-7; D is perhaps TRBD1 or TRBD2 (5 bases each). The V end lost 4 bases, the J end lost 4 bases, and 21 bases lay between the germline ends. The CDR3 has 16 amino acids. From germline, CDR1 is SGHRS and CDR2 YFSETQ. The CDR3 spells CASSLRTARGAYEQYF. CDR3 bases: TGCGCCAGCAGCCTAAGGACGGCTCGAGGGGCATACGAGCAGTACTTC.

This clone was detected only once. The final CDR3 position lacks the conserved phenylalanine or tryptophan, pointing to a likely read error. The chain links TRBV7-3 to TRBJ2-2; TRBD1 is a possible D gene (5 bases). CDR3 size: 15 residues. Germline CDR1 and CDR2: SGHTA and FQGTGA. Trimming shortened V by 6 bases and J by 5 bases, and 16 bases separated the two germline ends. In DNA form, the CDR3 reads TGTGCCAGCAGTTCCAGGGTATCTAAAACCGGGGAGCTGTTTCTT. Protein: CASSSRVSKTGELFL.

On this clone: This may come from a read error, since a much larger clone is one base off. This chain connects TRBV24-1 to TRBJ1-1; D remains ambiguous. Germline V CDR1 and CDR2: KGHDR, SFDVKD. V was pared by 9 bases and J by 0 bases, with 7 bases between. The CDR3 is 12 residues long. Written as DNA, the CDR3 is TGTGCCACCGGTGGAGTGAACACTGAAGCTTTCTTT. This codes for CATGGVNTEAFF.

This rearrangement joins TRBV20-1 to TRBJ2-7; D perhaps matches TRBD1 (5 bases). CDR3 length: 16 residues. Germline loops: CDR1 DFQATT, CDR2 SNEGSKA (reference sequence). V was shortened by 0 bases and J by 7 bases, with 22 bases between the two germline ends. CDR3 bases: TGCAGTGCTAGAGATATAGGGGCGACCCGTGGCGTGGAGCAGTACTTC. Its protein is CSARDIGATRGVEQYF.

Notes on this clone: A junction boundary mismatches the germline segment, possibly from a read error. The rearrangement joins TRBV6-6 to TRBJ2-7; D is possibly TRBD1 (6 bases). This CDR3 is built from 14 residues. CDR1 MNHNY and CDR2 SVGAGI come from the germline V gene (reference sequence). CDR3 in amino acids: CASITGWSFYDQYF. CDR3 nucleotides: TGTGCCAGCATTACAGGGTGGTCCTTCTACGATCAGTACTTC.

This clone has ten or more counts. The CDR3 coding sequence is TGTGCCAGCAGTTACGTCTACGAGCAGTACTTC. Protein: CASSYVYEQYF. V usage is TRBV6-5 and J usage is TRBJ2-7, with D hard to call. Trimming took 2 bases from V and 3 from J, leaving 2 bases between them. Germline V lookup: CDR1 MNHEY, CDR2 SVGAGI. This CDR3 is built from 11 residues.

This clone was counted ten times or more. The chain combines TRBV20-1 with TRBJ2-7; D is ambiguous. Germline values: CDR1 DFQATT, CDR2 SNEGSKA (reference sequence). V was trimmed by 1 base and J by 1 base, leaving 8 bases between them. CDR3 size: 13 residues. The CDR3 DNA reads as TGCAGTGCTAGAGTGGGGTTGTCCTACGAGCAGTACTTC. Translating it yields CSARVGLSYEQYF.

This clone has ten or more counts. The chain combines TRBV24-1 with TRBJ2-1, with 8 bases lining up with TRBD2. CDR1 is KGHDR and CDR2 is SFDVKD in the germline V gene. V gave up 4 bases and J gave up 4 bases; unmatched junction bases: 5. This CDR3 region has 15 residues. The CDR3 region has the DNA TGTGCCACCAGTGAAATTAGCGGGAAATACAATGAGCAGTTCTTC. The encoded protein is CATSEISGKYNEQFF.

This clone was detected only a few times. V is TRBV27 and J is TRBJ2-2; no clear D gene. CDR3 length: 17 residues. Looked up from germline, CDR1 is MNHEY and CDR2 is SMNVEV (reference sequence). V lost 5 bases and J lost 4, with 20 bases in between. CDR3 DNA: TGTGCCAGCAGTAGCTCGTGGGGATGTACTACCACCGGGGAGCTGTTTTTT. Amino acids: CASSSSWGCTTTGELFF.

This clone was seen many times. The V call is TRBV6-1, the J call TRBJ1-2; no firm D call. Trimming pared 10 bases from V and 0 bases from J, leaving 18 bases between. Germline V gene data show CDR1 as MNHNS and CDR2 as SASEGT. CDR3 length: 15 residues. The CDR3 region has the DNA TGTGCCACTACGTGGACGGCCCCAGCTAACTATGGCTACACCTTC. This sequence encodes CATTWTAPANYGYTF.

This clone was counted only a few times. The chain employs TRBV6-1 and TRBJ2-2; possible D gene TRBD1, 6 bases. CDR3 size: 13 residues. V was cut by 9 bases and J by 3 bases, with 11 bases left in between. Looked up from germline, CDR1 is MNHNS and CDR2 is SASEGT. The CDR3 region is CARGAADTGELFF. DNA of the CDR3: TGTGCCAGGGGGGCAGCGGACACCGGGGAGCTGTTTTTT.

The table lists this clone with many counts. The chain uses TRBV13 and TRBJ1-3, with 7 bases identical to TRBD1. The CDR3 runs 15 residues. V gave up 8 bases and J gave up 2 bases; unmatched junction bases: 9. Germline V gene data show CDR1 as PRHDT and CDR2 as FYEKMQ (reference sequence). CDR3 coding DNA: TGTGCCAGCTGTACAGGGGACGTACCTGGAAACACCATATATTTT. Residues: CASCTGDVPGNTIYF.

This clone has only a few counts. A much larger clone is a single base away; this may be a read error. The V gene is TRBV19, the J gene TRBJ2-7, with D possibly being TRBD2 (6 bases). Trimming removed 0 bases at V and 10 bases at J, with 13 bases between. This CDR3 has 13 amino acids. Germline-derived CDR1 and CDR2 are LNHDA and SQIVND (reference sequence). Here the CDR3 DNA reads TGTGCCAGTAGTATAGATGCTAGCGTTCCACAGTACTTC. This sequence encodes CASSIDASVPQYF.

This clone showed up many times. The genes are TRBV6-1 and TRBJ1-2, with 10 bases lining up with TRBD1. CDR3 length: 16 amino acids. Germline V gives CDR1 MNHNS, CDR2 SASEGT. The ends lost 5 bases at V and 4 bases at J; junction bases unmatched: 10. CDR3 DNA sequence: TGTGCCAGCAGTAGAACCGGGACAGGGGTGATCTATGGCTACACCTTC. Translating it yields CASSRTGTGVIYGYTF.

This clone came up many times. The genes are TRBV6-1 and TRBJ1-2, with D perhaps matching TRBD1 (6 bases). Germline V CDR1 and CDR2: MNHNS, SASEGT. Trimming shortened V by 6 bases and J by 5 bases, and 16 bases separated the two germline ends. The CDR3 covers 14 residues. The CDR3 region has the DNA TGTGCCAGCAGCCATCAGGGGCCGGAGTATGGCTACACCTTC. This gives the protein CASSHQGPEYGYTF.

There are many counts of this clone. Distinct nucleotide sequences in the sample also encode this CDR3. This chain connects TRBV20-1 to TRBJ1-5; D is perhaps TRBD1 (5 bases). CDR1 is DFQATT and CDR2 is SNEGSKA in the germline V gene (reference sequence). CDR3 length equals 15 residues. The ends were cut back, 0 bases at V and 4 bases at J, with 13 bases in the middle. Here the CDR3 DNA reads TGCAGTGCTAGAGATGTGGAGGGGTCTAATCAGCCCCAGCATTTT. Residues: CSARDVEGSNQPQHF.

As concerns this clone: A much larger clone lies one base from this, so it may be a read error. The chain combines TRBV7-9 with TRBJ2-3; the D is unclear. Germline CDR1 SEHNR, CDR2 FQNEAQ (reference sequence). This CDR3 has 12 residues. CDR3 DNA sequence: TGTGCCAGCAGCCCTCTCACATATACGCAGTATTTT. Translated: CASSPLTYTQYF.

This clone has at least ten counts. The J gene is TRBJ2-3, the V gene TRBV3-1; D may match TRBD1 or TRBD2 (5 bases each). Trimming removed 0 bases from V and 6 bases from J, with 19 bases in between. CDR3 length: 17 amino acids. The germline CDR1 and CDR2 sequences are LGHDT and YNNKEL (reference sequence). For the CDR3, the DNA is TGTGCCAGCAGCCAAGATCTTACGGGGCTCACGGTGGATACGCAGTATTTT. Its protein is CASSQDLTGLTVDTQYF.

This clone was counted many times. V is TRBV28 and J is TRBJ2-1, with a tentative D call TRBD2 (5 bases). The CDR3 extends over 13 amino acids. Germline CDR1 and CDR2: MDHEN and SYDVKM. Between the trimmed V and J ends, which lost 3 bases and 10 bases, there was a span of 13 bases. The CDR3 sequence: CASSFLAPSEQFF. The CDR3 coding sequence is TGTGCCAGCAGTTTTTTAGCGCCAAGCGAGCAGTTCTTC.

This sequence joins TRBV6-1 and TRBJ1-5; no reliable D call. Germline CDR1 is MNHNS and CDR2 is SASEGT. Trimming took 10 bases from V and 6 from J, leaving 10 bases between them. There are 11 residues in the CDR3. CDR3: CATTEGQPQHF. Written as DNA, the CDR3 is TGTGCCACCACAGAGGGTCAGCCCCAGCATTTT.

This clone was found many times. The DNA of the CDR3 is TGTGCCAGCATTCTAGGGACAGGGGCATATGCTTTCTTT. Translating it yields CASILGTGAYAFF. The chain employs TRBV2 and TRBJ1-1; 10 positions match TRBD1. The ends lost 7 bases at V and 11 bases at J; junction bases unmatched: 10. Per germline, CDR1 SNHLY and CDR2 FYNNEI. This CDR3 spans 13 amino acids.

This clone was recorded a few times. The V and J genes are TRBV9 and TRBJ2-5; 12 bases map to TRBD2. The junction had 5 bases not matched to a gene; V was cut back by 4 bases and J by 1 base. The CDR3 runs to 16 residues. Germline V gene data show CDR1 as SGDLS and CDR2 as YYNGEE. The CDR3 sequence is CASSTKLAGGQETQYF. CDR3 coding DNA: TGTGCCAGCAGCACAAAACTAGCGGGAGGCCAAGAGACCCAGTACTTC.